The clone carrying this TCR beta chain was detected only a few times. No antigen is known for it. The source material, RNA transcripts, was used to amplify TCR beta CDR3 regions. During a first-round RT-PCR of the TCR CDR3, the HTBI primer set was used. TCRdb used MiXCR to reprocess the multiplex PCR reads, holding one entry per CDR3 protein. The sample includes under 400,000 distinct CDR3 sequences, roughly 21% of them seen just once. The data belong to a study of T cells in Graves' hyperthyroidism and ophthalmopathy. Whole-study results and caveats: Stable hyperthyroidism was told apart from ophthalmopathy by a model built on 13 V-J features. Blood also contained most expanded thyroid clonotypes above 0.001.

Source material for PBMCs was less than 12 ml fresh peripheral blood. The V gene lost 5 bases and the J gene lost 4 bases, with 6 bases spanning the gap. Looked up from germline, CDR1 is SNHLY and CDR2 is FYNNEI. This CDR3 contains 12 residues. The receptor comes from a woman aged 50 to 60 with Graves' hyperthyroidism. Sequences were obtained from blood. V and J are TRBV2 and TRBJ1-3, with D perhaps TRBD1 (6 bases). The CDR3 loop reads CASSQGGNTIYF. Written as DNA, the CDR3 is TGTGCCAGCAGTCAGGGGGGAAACACCATATATTTT.